These 24 T cell receptor beta chains came from one sample sequenced in a study of cytomegalovirus exposure and HLA in healthy donors. 60 Vbeta and 13 Jbeta primers were used in PCR. Sequenced by immunoSEQ multiplex PCR; TCRdb stores in-frame clones only, minus some. The data contain roughly 69,000 clones, about three quarters of them seen just once; the ten biggest clones take up more than 2.5%. The source material was PBMCs. Receptors were obtained from a man aged 18 to 29 in good health and CMV-seronegative.

V is TRBV19 and J is TRBJ1-5, with D maybe TRBD1 (6 bases). Germline V gene lookup returns CDR1 LNHDA and CDR2 SQIVND (reference sequence). Trimming took off 4 bases at V and 0 bases at J, with 13 bases between the two ends. This CDR3 has 16 amino acids. The CDR3: CASSKRTEHSNQPQHF. CDR3 nucleotides: TGTGCCAGTAGTAAGAGGACAGAACATAGCAATCAGCCCCAGCATTTT.

The chain combines TRBV6-6 with TRBJ1-2; 10 bases align to TRBD1. Trimming cost V 4 bases and J 7 bases; bases outside gene matches: 12. The CDR3 has 16 amino acids. CDR1 and CDR2 (germline): MNHNY, SVGAGI (reference sequence). This chain's CDR3 is CASSSPGQGMSLGYTF. The CDR3 DNA reads as TGTGCCAGCAGTTCCCCGGGACAGGGGATGTCCCTTGGCTACACCTTC.

This clone was recorded a few times. The CDR3 DNA reads as TGTGCCAGCAGCCCGGGACAGGGAGGTCAGCCCCAGCATTTT. This gives the protein CASSPGQGGQPQHF. This chain joins TRBV6-4 and TRBJ1-5; 9 bases align to TRBD1. In germline, CDR1 is MRHNA, CDR2 SNTAGT. V was clipped by 6 bases and J by 6 bases; unmatched bases: 6. The CDR3 totals 14 residues.

This chain joins TRBV5-1 and TRBJ2-1; weak D call: TRBD2 (6 bases). Germline loops: CDR1 SGHRS, CDR2 YFSETQ. The V and J ends lost 4 bases and 5 bases respectively, with 10 bases between them. This CDR3 spans 13 amino acids. CDR3 coding DNA: TGCGCCAGCAGCCTGACGGGAGACAATGAGCAGTTCTTC. The encoded protein is CASSLTGDNEQFF.

This chain joins TRBV7-9 and TRBJ2-2, with D tentatively TRBD2 (6 bases). Trimming left V 2 bases short and J 4 bases short, with 8 bases between. Per the germline V gene, CDR1 is SEHNR and CDR2 is FQNEAQ (reference sequence). There are 14 residues in the CDR3. For the CDR3, the DNA is TGTGCCAGCAGCTTAATAGCGGCCACCGGGGAGCTGTTTTTT. Encoded protein: CASSLIAATGELFF. Looking up the rest from reference TRBV7-9 and TRBJ2-2 gives the full variable domain: DTGVSQNPRHKITKRGQNVTFRCDPISEHNRLYWYRQTLGQGPEFLTYFQNEAQLEKSRLLSDRFSAERPKGSFSTLEIQRTEQGDSAMYLCASSLIAATGELFFGEGSRLTVL.

This chain connects TRBV21-1 to TRBJ1-2. TRBV21-1 is designated a pseudogene. The CDR3 loop spans 12 amino acids. CDR3 loop: CASRTRNYGYTF. DNA of the CDR3: TGTGCCAGCAGAACGCGGAACTATGGCTACACCTTC.

The V call is TRBV19, the J call TRBJ2-3; possible D gene TRBD1, 5 bases. The germline gives CDR1 LNHDA, CDR2 SQIVND (reference sequence). CDR3 length: 16 residues. V lost 7 bases and J 0 bases, leaving 17 bases between the germline ends. This CDR3 reads CASTPGSLSSTDTQYF. The CDR3 DNA is TGTGCCAGTACCCCAGGGTCCCTCTCTAGCACAGATACGCAGTATTTT.

A few counts support this clone. V usage is TRBV4-2 and J usage is TRBJ2-1, with 7 bases matching TRBD2. The V gene's germline CDR1 is LGHNA and CDR2 YNFKEQ. V gave up 1 base and J gave up 3 bases; unmatched junction bases: 6. The CDR3 consists of 16 residues. CDR3 nucleotide sequence: TGTGCCAGCAGCCAAGCAAAAGCGGGGTACTACAATGAGCAGTTCTTC. Its translation is CASSQAKAGYYNEQFF.

The J gene is TRBJ1-5, the V gene TRBV7-2, with D possibly being TRBD1 (6 bases). CDR1 is SGHTA and CDR2 is FQGNSA in the germline V gene. V was shortened by 4 bases and J by 5 bases, with 18 bases between the two germline ends. The length of the CDR3 is 16 residues. As DNA, the CDR3 is TGTGCCAGCAGCTACAGCCAAAGGGGGGGACATCAGCCCCAGCATTTT. It encodes CASSYSQRGGHQPQHF. Looking up the rest from reference TRBV7-2 and TRBJ1-5 gives the full variable domain: GAGVSQSPSNKVTEKGKDVELRCDPISGHTALYWYRQSLGQGLEFLIYFQGNSAPDKSGLPSDRFSAERTGGSVSTLTIQRTQQEDSAVYLCASSYSQRGGHQPQHFGDGTRLSIL.

The genes are TRBV27 and TRBJ2-1; 9 bases match TRBD1. CDR3 length: 16 amino acids. Germline CDR1 is MNHEY and CDR2 is SMNVEV (reference sequence). With 8 bases clipped from V and 6 bases from J, the junction kept 14 bases outside the gene matches. The CDR3 region is CASSTGGQGLTNEQFF. The CDR3 DNA follows: TGTGCCAGCTCGACAGGGGGACAGGGCCTGACCAATGAGCAGTTCTTC.

The chain uses TRBV28 and TRBJ2-5; 14 nucleotides agree with TRBD2. Trimming removed 4 bases from V and 4 bases from J; junction bases left unmatched: 8. From germline, CDR1 is MDHEN and CDR2 SYDVKM. CDR3 length: 17 residues. Written as DNA, the CDR3 is TGTGCCAGCAGTTCCTGGTCGACTAGCGGGGGGGGAGAGACCCAGTACTTC. Translated, it gives CASSSWSTSGGGETQYF.

This clone was recorded only once. The genes are TRBV18 and TRBJ2-2, with D tentatively TRBD1 (6 bases). Germline-derived CDR1 and CDR2 are KGHSH and LQKENI. CDR3 length equals 15 residues. V was pared by 1 base and J by 1 base, with 7 bases between. The CDR3 protein is CASSPRGGNTGELFF. The CDR3 DNA reads as TGTGCCAGCTCACCACGAGGGGGGAACACCGGGGAGCTGTTTTTT.

This clone occurred once. The chain is built from TRBV7-9 and TRBJ1-5; no clear D. Germline V gene lookup returns CDR1 SEHNR and CDR2 FQNEAQ (reference sequence). The CDR3 loop spans 14 amino acids. The V end was cut by 5 bases, the J end by 2 bases, with 10 bases between. The CDR3 loop is CASSPERGNQPQHF. CDR3 DNA sequence: TGTGCCAGCAGCCCAGAACGTGGCAATCAGCCCCAGCATTTT.

The chain combines TRBV6-1 with TRBJ2-7, with 8 positions matching TRBD1. The CDR3 covers 13 residues. CDR1 is MNHNS and CDR2 is SASEGT in the germline V gene. V lost 4 bases and J lost 2; bases outside the gene matches: 1. The DNA for the CDR3 is TGTGCCAGCAGTGGGACAGGGCCCTACGAGCAGTACGTC. Its protein is CASSGTGPYEQYV.

CDR3 amino acids: CASSVGGGATFLQETQYF. The CDR3 region has the DNA TGTGCCAGCAGCGTAGGAGGGGGGGCGACCTTTCTCCAAGAGACCCAGTACTTC. This rearrangement joins TRBV9 to TRBJ2-5, with D possibly TRBD2 on 7 matching bases. The CDR3 extends over 18 amino acids. The germline gives CDR1 SGDLS, CDR2 YYNGEE. V lost 0 bases, J lost 1 base, and 19 bases lay in between.

This chain connects TRBV5-1 to TRBJ2-7; possibly TRBD1 for D (5 bases). The V and J ends lost 3 bases and 3 bases respectively, with 16 bases between them. Germline V CDR1 and CDR2: SGHRS, YFSETQ. The CDR3 runs 15 residues. The CDR3 sequence: CASSSRVSGIYEQYF. The CDR3, as DNA: TGCGCCAGCAGCTCCAGGGTATCGGGTATCTACGAGCAGTACTTC.

The DNA for the CDR3 is TGTGCCAGCAGTGGCCCAGGAACAAGCAATCAGCCCCAGCATTTT. Its protein product is CASSGPGTSNQPQHF. The rearrangement uses TRBV2 and TRBJ1-5; D remains unclear. There are 15 residues in the CDR3. The V gene's germline CDR1 is SNHLY and CDR2 FYNNEI. V was clipped by 4 bases and J by 1 base, with 11 bases between them.

The rearrangement joins TRBV19 to TRBJ2-1; possible D gene TRBD1, 7 bases. Between the trimmed V and J ends, which lost 3 bases and 1 base, there was a span of 16 bases. The germline CDR1 and CDR2 sequences are LNHDA and SQIVND (reference sequence). The CDR3 has 17 residues. CDR3 residues: CASSITQGGGSYNEQFF. The CDR3 coding sequence is TGTGCCAGTAGTATTACTCAGGGGGGCGGGTCCTACAATGAGCAGTTCTTC.

This clone was counted a few times. The V call is TRBV2, the J call TRBJ2-1, with 7 bases identical to TRBD2. CDR3 length: 15 amino acids. V shed 6 bases and J 0 bases; nucleotides not matched to a gene: 5. Germline loops: CDR1 SNHLY, CDR2 FYNNEI. Written as DNA, the CDR3 is TGTGCCAGCAGGAAGGGCGGGAGCTCCTACAATGAGCAGTTCTTC. It translates to CASRKGGSSYNEQFF.

The chain links TRBV6-1 to TRBJ2-7, with 7 positions matching TRBD2. Germline V gene sequence: CDR1 MNHNS, CDR2 SASEGT. This CDR3 contains 15 residues. J lost 7 bases, V lost 7 bases, and 16 bases had no gene match. The CDR3 loop reads CASMKIAGSTVEQYF. CDR3 bases: TGTGCCAGCATGAAGATAGCGGGCTCCACGGTGGAGCAGTACTTC.

This rearrangement joins TRBV7-3 to TRBJ2-3; 7 bases map to TRBD2. The CDR3 spans 14 residues. V was pared by 3 bases and J by 4 bases, with 4 bases of the junction left unmatched. Germline loops: CDR1 SGHTA, CDR2 FQGTGA. The DNA for the CDR3 is TGTGCCAGCAGCTTCGCGGGGGTTGCAGATACGCAGTATTTT. Translation: CASSFAGVADTQYF.

The chain couples TRBV19 to TRBJ1-1; 7 bases map to TRBD1. Unmatched junction bases numbered 19, after V lost 8 bases and J lost 1 base. The CDR3 extends over 18 amino acids. Germline assignment: CDR1 LNHDA and CDR2 SQIVND (reference sequence). DNA for the CDR3: TGTGCCAGTCGGGGGCCAGGAGGAGCGTCAGGGGGGAACACTGAAGCTTTCTTT. It yields the protein CASRGPGGASGGNTEAFF. Filled out from reference TRBV19 and TRBJ1-1, the complete variable domain reads DGGITQSPKYLFRKEGQNVTLSCEQNLNHDAMYWYRQDPGQGLRLIYYSQIVNDFQKGDIAEGYSVSREKKESFPLTVTSAQKNPTAFYLCASRGPGGASGGNTEAFFGQGTRLTVV.

This chain joins TRBV9 and TRBJ1-2, with 7 positions matching TRBD1. Germline CDR1 and CDR2: SGDLS and YYNGEE. Losses at the gene ends were 3 bases for V and 4 bases for J; bases not matched to a gene: 6. This CDR3 region has 14 residues. CDR3 amino acids: CASSAGGRVYGYTF. For the CDR3, the DNA is TGTGCCAGCAGCGCAGGGGGAAGGGTCTATGGCTACACCTTC.

This rearrangement joins TRBV13 to TRBJ2-7; TRBD1 is a possible D gene (6 bases). Germline V CDR1 and CDR2: PRHDT, FYEKMQ (reference sequence). The length of the CDR3 is 13 residues. Trimming cost V 0 bases and J 3 bases, with 6 bases left between them. In DNA, the CDR3 is TGTGCCAGCAGCTTAGGACAGGGCTACGAGCAGTACTTC. This sequence encodes CASSLGQGYEQYF.